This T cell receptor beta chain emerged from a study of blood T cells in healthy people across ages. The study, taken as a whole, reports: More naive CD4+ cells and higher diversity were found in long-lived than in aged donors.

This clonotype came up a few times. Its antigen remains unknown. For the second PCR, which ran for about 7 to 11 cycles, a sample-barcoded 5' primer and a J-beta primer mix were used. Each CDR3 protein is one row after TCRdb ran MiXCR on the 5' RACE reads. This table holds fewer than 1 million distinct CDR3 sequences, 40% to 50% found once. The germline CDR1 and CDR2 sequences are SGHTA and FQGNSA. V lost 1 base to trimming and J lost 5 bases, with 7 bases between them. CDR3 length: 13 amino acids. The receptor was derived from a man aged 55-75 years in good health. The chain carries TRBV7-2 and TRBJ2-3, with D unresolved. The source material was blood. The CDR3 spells CASSLVRVDTQYF. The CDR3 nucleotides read TGTGCCAGCAGCTTAGTTCGGGTAGATACGCAGTATTTT.